The clone carrying this T cell receptor beta chain appeared a single time. Its antigen is still unknown. Before any sequencing was done, the ViraFEST assay used viral peptide pools to expand antigen-specific CD4+ T cells. Investigators separated out CD4+ T cells once approximately 9 days of culture had passed. CDR1 LGHDT and CDR2 YNNKEL come from the germline V gene (reference sequence). Trimming took off 0 bases at V and 7 bases at J, with 12 bases between the two ends. There are 14 residues in the CDR3. This entry comes from a study of vaccination effects on CD4 cells after COVID-19. Here immunoSEQ multiplex PCR was the method, and the copy in TCRdb shows in-frame clones only, minus some. The sample contains 70,000 to 95,000 clones, approximately 81% of which appear only once.

The J gene is TRBJ2-5, the V gene TRBV3-1 (or the pseudogene TRBV3-2); D perhaps matches TRBD2 (6 bases). Here the sequenced sample was CD4+ T cells from PBMCs cultured with HCoV-229E spike peptides, taken before COVID-19 vaccination. The clonotype originates from a human donor who received a COVID-19 vaccine. The CDR3 region is CASSQDREYGTQYF. For the CDR3, the DNA is TGTGCCAGCAGCCAAGATCGGGAGTACGGGACCCAGTACTTC.